This T cell receptor beta chain appears in the sequencing data of a study of blood T cell repertoires in COVID-19. Sequencing used immunoSEQ multiplex PCR; TCRdb keeps in-frame clones, though not all of them. Of under 130,000 clones in the sample, about 86% were seen once. The CDR3 has 13 residues. Germline V gene sequence: CDR1 LNHDA, CDR2 SQIVND (reference sequence). Between the trimmed V and J ends, which lost 3 bases and 4 bases, there was a span of 7 bases. The clonotype originates from a human donor in a cohort sampled during active COVID-19. Specimen: peripheral blood. The rearrangement uses TRBV19 and TRBJ1-5; D unresolved. In DNA form, the CDR3 reads TGTGCCAGTAGTATGCGGGGAAATCAGCCCCAGCATTTT. It is translated as CASSMRGNQPQHF.